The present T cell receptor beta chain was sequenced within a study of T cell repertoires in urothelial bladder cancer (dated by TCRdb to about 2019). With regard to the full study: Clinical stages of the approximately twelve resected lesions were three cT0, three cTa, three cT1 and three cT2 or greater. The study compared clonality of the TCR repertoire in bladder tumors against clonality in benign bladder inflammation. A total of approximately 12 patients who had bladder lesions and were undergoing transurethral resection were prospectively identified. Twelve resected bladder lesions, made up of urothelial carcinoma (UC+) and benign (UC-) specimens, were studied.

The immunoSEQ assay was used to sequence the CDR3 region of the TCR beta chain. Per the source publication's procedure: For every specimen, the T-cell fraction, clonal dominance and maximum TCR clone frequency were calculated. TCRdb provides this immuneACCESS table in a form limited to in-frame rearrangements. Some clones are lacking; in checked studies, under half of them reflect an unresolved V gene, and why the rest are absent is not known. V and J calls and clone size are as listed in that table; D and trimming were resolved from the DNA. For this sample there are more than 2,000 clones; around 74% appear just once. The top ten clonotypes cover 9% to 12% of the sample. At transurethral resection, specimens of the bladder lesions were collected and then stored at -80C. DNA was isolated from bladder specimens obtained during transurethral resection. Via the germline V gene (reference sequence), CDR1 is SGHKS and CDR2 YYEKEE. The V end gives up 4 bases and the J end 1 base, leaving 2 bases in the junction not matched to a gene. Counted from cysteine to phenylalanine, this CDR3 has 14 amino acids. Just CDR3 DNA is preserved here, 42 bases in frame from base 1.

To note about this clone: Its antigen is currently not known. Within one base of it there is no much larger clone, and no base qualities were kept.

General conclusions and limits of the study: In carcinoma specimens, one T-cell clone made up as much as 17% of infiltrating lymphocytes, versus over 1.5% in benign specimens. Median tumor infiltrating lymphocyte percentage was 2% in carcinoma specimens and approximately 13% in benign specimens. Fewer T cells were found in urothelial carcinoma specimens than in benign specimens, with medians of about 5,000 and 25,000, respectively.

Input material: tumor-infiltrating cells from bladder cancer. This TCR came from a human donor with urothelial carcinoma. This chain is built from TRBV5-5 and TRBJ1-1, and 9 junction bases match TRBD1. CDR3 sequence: CASSGQGSNTEAFF. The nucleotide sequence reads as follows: TGTGCCAGCAGCGGACAGGGGTCGAACACTGAAGCTTTCTTT.